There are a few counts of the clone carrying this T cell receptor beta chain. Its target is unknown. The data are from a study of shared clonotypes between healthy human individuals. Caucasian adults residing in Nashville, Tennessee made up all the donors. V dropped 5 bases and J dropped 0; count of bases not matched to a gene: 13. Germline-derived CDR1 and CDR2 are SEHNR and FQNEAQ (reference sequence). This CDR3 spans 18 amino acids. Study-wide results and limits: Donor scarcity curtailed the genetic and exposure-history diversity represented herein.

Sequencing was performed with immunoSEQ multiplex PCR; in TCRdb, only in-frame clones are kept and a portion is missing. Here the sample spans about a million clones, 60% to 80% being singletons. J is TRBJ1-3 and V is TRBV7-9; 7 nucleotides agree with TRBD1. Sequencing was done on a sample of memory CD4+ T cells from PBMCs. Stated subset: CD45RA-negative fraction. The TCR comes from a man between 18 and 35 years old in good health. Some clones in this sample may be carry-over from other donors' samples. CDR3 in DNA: TGTGCCAGCAGCCTCTGGACAGGCCGTACTAACTCTGGAAACACCATATATTTT. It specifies CASSLWTGRTNSGNTIYF.